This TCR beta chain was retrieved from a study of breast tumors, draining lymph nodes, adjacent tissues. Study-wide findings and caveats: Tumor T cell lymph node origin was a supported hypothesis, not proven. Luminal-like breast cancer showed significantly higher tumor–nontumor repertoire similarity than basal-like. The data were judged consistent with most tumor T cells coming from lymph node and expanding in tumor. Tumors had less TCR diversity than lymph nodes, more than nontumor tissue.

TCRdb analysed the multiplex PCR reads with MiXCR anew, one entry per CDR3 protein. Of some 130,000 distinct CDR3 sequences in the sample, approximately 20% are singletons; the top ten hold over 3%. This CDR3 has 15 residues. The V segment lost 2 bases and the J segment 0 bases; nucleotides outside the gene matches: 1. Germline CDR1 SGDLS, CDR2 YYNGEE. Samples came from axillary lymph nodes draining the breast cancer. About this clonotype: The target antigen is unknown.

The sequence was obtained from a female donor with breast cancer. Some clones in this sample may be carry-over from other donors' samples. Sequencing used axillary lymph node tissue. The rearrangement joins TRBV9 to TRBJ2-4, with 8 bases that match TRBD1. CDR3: CASSVGTGAKNIQYF. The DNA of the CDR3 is TGTGCCAGCAGCGTCGGGACAGGAGCCAAAAACATTCAGTACTTC.